This passage covers 8 T cell receptor beta chains from one sample sequenced in a study of PD-L1 blockade in urothelial cancer. Profiled with immunoSEQ multiplex PCR; TCRdb holds only in-frame clones, not every one. The sample has some 110,000 clones, more than 85% seen once; the top ten hold under 5%. Time point specified: peripheral blood 6 weeks after treatment start. The sample consisted of PBMCs, taken around atezolizumab (anti-PD-L1) treatment. The receptor set was obtained from a man aged 55 to 70 with urothelial cancer.

J is TRBJ1-1 and V is TRBV6-5; TRBD1 might be the D (6 bases). Trimming took 6 bases from V and 5 from J, leaving 13 bases between them. The CDR3 runs to 13 residues. The germline V gene encodes CDR1 MNHEY and CDR2 SVGAGI. The CDR3 nucleotides read TGTGCCAGCAGCGCCCCAGGGGCTACTGAAGCTTTCTTT. It encodes CASSAPGATEAFF.

This chain connects TRBV18 to TRBJ1-2; D ambiguous. CDR1 is KGHSH and CDR2 is LQKENI in the germline V gene. CDR3 length: 13 amino acids. The V end was cut by 0 bases, the J end by 7 bases, with 9 bases between. CDR3 in DNA: TGTGCCAGCTCACCACCGAGGGAGTCTGGCTACACCTTC. This codes for CASSPPRESGYTF.

The chain has TRBV11-2 and TRBJ2-5, with D maybe TRBD2 (6 bases). CDR1 is SGHAT, CDR2 FQNNGV, per germline. V was trimmed by 3 bases and J by 4 bases, leaving 9 bases between them. The CDR3 has 13 amino acids. This chain's CDR3 is CASSFVGGETQYF. CDR3 nucleotides: TGTGCCAGCAGCTTTGTGGGAGGAGAGACCCAGTACTTC.

The rearrangement links TRBV4-3 to TRBJ2-7; 9 nucleotides agree with TRBD1. The CDR3 is made up of 15 amino acids. The germline CDR1 and CDR2 sequences are LGHNA and YSLEER. Trimming at V came to 0 bases and at J to 3 bases, leaving 3 bases not matched to a gene. The CDR3 reads CASSQDYRGRYEQYF. CDR3 DNA sequence: TGCGCCAGCAGCCAAGATTACAGGGGGCGCTACGAGCAGTACTTC.

J is TRBJ2-5 and V is TRBV4-2, with TRBD2 matching 9 bases. The length of the CDR3 is 16 residues. Germline-derived CDR1 and CDR2 are LGHNA and YNFKEQ. The trim removed 0 bases at V and 3 bases at J, leaving 5 bases unmatched. In DNA form, the CDR3 reads TGTGCCAGCAGCCAAGATCTAGCGGGAAAGGAAGAGACCCAGTACTTC. This sequence encodes CASSQDLAGKEETQYF.

The rearrangement joins TRBV6-1 to TRBJ2-3, with 9 positions matching TRBD1. This CDR3 comprises 15 residues. The junction had 6 bases not matched to a gene; V was cut back by 6 bases and J by 2 bases. Germline V CDR1 and CDR2: MNHNS, SASEGT. The CDR3 nucleotides are TGTGCCAGCAGCGCCGGGACAGGGTTCACAGATACGCAGTATTTT. Protein product: CASSAGTGFTDTQYF.

The genes are TRBV4-1 and TRBJ2-3; 8 bases line up with TRBD2. Germline V gene sequence: CDR1 MGHRA, CDR2 YSYEKL. The CDR3 covers 17 residues. Losses at the gene ends were 2 bases for V and 1 base for J; bases not matched to a gene: 8. DNA for the CDR3: TGCGCCAGCAGCCAAAGACACCCGGGGGGGGGCACAGATACGCAGTATTTT. Amino acids: CASSQRHPGGGTDTQYF.

This rearrangement joins TRBV7-2 to TRBJ2-5, with no clear D. There are 14 residues in the CDR3. CDR1 is SGHTA, CDR2 FQGNSA, per germline. The V and J ends lost 5 bases and 1 base respectively, with 11 bases between them. CDR3 region: CASSPEVLQETQYF. The CDR3 DNA is TGTGCCAGCAGCCCCGAGGTGCTCCAAGAGACCCAGTACTTC.